There are many counts of the clone carrying this T cell receptor (beta chain). This sample was taken from a study of molecular identifiers for immune sequencing clone quantification. Between the trimmed V and J ends, which lost 2 bases and 6 bases, there was a span of 9 bases. The germline CDR1 and CDR2 sequences are SGHRS and YFSETQ. The CDR3 consists of 13 residues. TCRdb re-called the PCR reads through MiXCR, storing one row per CDR3 protein. The sample has around 460,000 distinct CDR3 sequences, around a fifth seen once. Sequencing input: naive CD8+ T cells from blood, with Jurkat cell RNA spiked in. Subset described: FACS-sorted CD8+CD4-CCR7+CD45RA+ naive T cells. The sequence derives from a human donor in good health. Some libraries in this study had Jurkat cell RNA spiked in. The chain recombines TRBV5-1 with TRBJ2-1; D unresolved. The CDR3, as DNA: TGCGCCAGCAGCTTTTTCGGCGGCAATGAGCAGTTCTTC. This codes for CASSFFGGNEQFF.